This T cell receptor (beta chain) was found in a study of T cell repertoires in cytomegalovirus infection. At the level of the study: CMV infection plus the matching HLA type was flagged by public TCR beta signatures.

Study-wide findings and caveats: HLA-C-restricted CMV-specific TCR beta clonotypes prevailed in the ex vivo response. Carriage of CMV together with the relevant HLA was identifiable through cumulative public TCR beta family frequency.

TCRdb re-called the reads with MiXCR, one entry per CDR3 protein. The data contain under 850,000 distinct CDR3 sequences, 35% of them singletons. The sample holds many counts of this clonotype. The target antigen is unknown. The clonotype comes from a human donor in good health (CMV status not recorded). Some clones in this sample may be carry-over from other donors' samples. The sample taken for sequencing was PBMCs.

CDR3 region: CASSLYADSEAFF. The CDR3 DNA reads TGTGCCAGCAGCTTATATGCCGACAGTGAAGCTTTCTTT. This chain links TRBV7-8 with TRBJ1-1; D is possibly TRBD1 (5 bases). CDR3 size: 13 residues. Trimming took 2 bases from V and 7 from J, leaving 11 bases between them. Per the germline V gene, CDR1 is SGHVS and CDR2 is FQNEAQ.